The clone carrying this T cell receptor beta chain is a singleton in its sample. The data originate from a study of blood T cell repertoires in COVID-19. Profiled with immunoSEQ multiplex PCR; TCRdb holds only in-frame clones, not every one. The sample includes hundreds of thousands of clones, 87% seen only once; the top ten take around 9.3%. The V gene's germline CDR1 is MNHEY and CDR2 SMNVEV (reference sequence). V dropped 6 bases and J dropped 4; count of bases not matched to a gene: 5. The CDR3 length is 14 residues. This TCR was sampled from a woman aged 18-30 years who had recovered from COVID-19. This chain connects TRBV27 to TRBJ2-3, with 9 bases identical to TRBD1. Sequenced input: PBMCs or T cells enriched from blood (not recorded which). CDR3: CASSWDRASDTQYF. Here the CDR3 DNA reads TGTGCCAGCAGCTGGGACAGGGCGTCAGATACGCAGTATTTT.